The sample holds many counts of the clone carrying this T cell receptor beta chain. The antigen is undetermined. These data belong to a study of Graves' ophthalmopathy and Graves' hyperthyroidism. Across the whole study: Researchers obtained peripheral blood at initial diagnosis, before any treatment had begun. The study, taken as a whole, reports: Discrimination between ophthalmopathy and stable hyperthyroidism by a 13-signature model showed roughly 88% sensitivity and about 81% specificity. Detected in blood as well were most expanded thyroid clonotypes with frequency above 0.001.

RNA served as the template for amplifying TCR beta CDR3 regions. First-round RT-PCR used HTBI primers; second-round multiplex PCR followed. TCRdb re-called the multiplex PCR reads with MiXCR, one entry per CDR3 protein. The table includes about 340,000 distinct CDR3 sequences, roughly a sixth detected once. V shed 5 bases and J 1 base; nucleotides not matched to a gene: 10. The germline gives CDR1 SGHTA, CDR2 FQGNSA. The CDR3 is made up of 19 amino acids. J is TRBJ2-1 and V is TRBV7-2, with 14 bases matching TRBD2. Sequencing was carried out using peripheral blood. The source is an adult man with Graves' ophthalmopathy. CDR3 amino acids: CASSDEPGLAGASYNEQFF. Here the CDR3 DNA reads TGTGCCAGCAGCGACGAGCCGGGACTAGCGGGGGCTTCCTACAATGAGCAGTTCTTC.